The 31 T cell receptor beta chains listed next were all sequenced from one sample in a study of Graves' ophthalmopathy and Graves' hyperthyroidism. Amplification from RNA transcripts yielded the TCR beta CDR3 regions. The first round was an RT-PCR with HTBI primers, and the second round was a multiplex PCR. One entry per CDR3 protein results from TCRdb running MiXCR on the multiplex PCR reads. This table has approximately 1.2 million distinct CDR3 sequences, about 36% appearing once. What was sequenced was peripheral blood or thyroid tissue (not recorded which). The receptors here all came from an adult man with Graves' hyperthyroidism.

This chain uses TRBV5-5 with TRBJ2-2, with D perhaps TRBD1 or TRBD2 (5 bases each). Germline V gene data show CDR1 as SGHKS and CDR2 as YYEKEE (reference sequence). Trimming stripped 2 bases from V and 7 bases from J, with 15 bases between. This CDR3 has 15 residues. CDR3 bases: TGTGCCAGCAGCTTTCCCGGGGCAGGGATCGGGGAGCTGTTTTTT. Protein: CASSFPGAGIGELFF.

About this clonotype: At one end, the junction sequence differs from germline, possibly due to a read error. V is TRBV12-3 or TRBV12-4 and J is TRBJ2-2, with D unresolved. The CDR3 covers 14 residues. The CDR3 DNA follows: TGTGTCAGCAGTTTGATGTATAACACCGGGGAGCTGTTTTTT. It encodes CVSSLMYNTGELFF.

This clonotype was seen repeatedly, ten times or more. The genes are TRBV5-5 and TRBJ1-5, with D possibly TRBD1 on 5 matching bases. Germline V gene sequence: CDR1 SGHKS, CDR2 YYEKEE (reference sequence). There are 14 residues in the CDR3. Trimming took 4 bases from V and 5 from J, leaving 13 bases between them. The CDR3 bases are TGTGCCAGCAGCGGAGTGGGGCAGGATCAGCCCCAGCATTTT. Residues: CASSGVGQDQPQHF.

This chain links TRBV19 with TRBJ1-1; 9 nucleotides line up with TRBD1. The CDR3 has 18 amino acids. V was pared by 3 bases and J by 2 bases, with 13 bases of the junction left unmatched. Germline loops: CDR1 LNHDA, CDR2 SQIVND (reference sequence). CDR3 region: CASSILLGQGFVNTEAFF. Here the CDR3 DNA reads TGTGCCAGTAGTATCCTCCTGGGACAGGGATTCGTCAACACTGAAGCTTTCTTT.

This chain uses TRBV30 with TRBJ1-3, with 7 bases aligning to TRBD1. CDR3 size: 13 residues. V gave up 5 bases and J gave up 4 bases; unmatched junction bases: 5. Germline V gene lookup returns CDR1 GTSNPN and CDR2 SVGIG (reference sequence). The CDR3 reads CAWSGTVGNTIYF. CDR3 nucleotides: TGTGCCTGGTCAGGGACAGTCGGAAACACCATATATTTT.

The J gene is TRBJ1-2, the V gene TRBV4-1; 8 bases are shared with TRBD1. The CDR3 has 15 residues. V was clipped by 4 bases and J by 6 bases; unmatched bases: 10. The germline CDR1 and CDR2 sequences are MGHRA and YSYEKL. The CDR3 protein is CASSPQHDRGDGYTF. CDR3 coding DNA: TGCGCCAGCAGCCCTCAACACGACAGGGGCGATGGCTACACCTTC.

The chain is built from TRBV27 and TRBJ1-5, with D perhaps TRBD1 (5 bases). Trimming stripped 4 bases from V and 11 bases from J, with 18 bases between. The CDR3 length is 14 residues. The V gene's germline CDR1 is MNHEY and CDR2 SMNVEV (reference sequence). The CDR3 reads CASSSGLGRKTQHF. In nucleotides, the CDR3 is TGTGCCAGCAGTTCGGGGTTGGGGCGAAAGACCCAGCATTTT.

This clonotype was observed at least ten times. The chain uses TRBV11-3 and TRBJ2-5; D unclear. Trimming left V 8 bases short and J 0 bases short, with 16 bases between. Looked up from germline, CDR1 is SGHNT and CDR2 is YENEEA. This CDR3 has 15 amino acids. CDR3 DNA sequence: TGTGCCAGCGCCCCTATCGACGGTTACCAAGAGACCCAGTACTTC. It encodes CASAPIDGYQETQYF.

This clonotype showed up just a few times. The chain is built from TRBV11-2 and TRBJ1-1; 10 bases line up with TRBD1. This CDR3 spans 15 amino acids. Germline assignment: CDR1 SGHAT and CDR2 FQNNGV. V was pared by 5 bases and J by 4 bases, with 7 bases of the junction left unmatched. CDR3 protein: CASSRGTGVGTEAFF. The CDR3 DNA sequence: TGTGCCAGCAGCCGCGGGACAGGGGTTGGCACTGAAGCTTTCTTT.

Details on this clonotype: One end of the junction fails to match germline, which may point to a read error. The V gene is TRBV9, the J gene TRBJ2-7, with TRBD1 matching 9 bases. The V gene's germline CDR1 is SGDLS and CDR2 YYNGEE. This CDR3 comprises 16 residues. The DNA for the CDR3 is TGCGCCAGCAGCCCGACAAGGGGGACAGGGATCTACGAGCAGTACTTC. Translating it yields CASSPTRGTGIYEQYF.

There are a few counts of this clonotype. The chain combines TRBV6-6 with TRBJ2-5; perhaps TRBD1 as D (6 bases). Trimming pared 4 bases from V and 5 bases from J, leaving 17 bases between. The length of the CDR3 is 15 residues. Germline V gene data show CDR1 as MNHNY and CDR2 as SVGAGI (reference sequence). The CDR3 spells CASSSPTGDGETQYF. The CDR3 bases are TGTGCCAGCAGTTCTCCGACAGGCGATGGGGAGACCCAGTACTTC.

The rearrangement joins TRBV9 to TRBJ1-3; no clear D. Looked up from germline, CDR1 is SGDLS and CDR2 is YYNGEE. The CDR3 spans 13 residues. V was clipped by 0 bases and J by 7 bases, with 8 bases between them. The CDR3 DNA sequence: TGTGCCAGCAGCGTAGGTGGAACTAACACCATATATTTT. This codes for CASSVGGTNTIYF.

This clonotype was detected ten times or more. The chain links TRBV12-3 or TRBV12-4 to TRBJ2-7, with D perhaps matching TRBD1 (6 bases). V gave up 5 bases and J gave up 5 bases, with 10 bases separating them. The CDR3 is 12 residues long. CDR3 bases: TGTGCCAGCAGTGCCCAGGGGCACGAGCAGTACTTC. Residues: CASSAQGHEQYF.

The sample holds many counts of this clonotype. The V and J genes are TRBV13 and TRBJ2-7, with 7 bases that match TRBD1. Unmatched junction bases numbered 8, after V lost 5 bases and J lost 4 bases. There are 14 residues in the CDR3. CDR1 PRHDT and CDR2 FYEKMQ come from the germline V gene (reference sequence). The CDR3 region is CASSEGQARYEQYF. The CDR3 DNA sequence: TGTGCCAGCAGCGAAGGACAGGCTCGGTACGAGCAGTACTTC.

The sample holds many counts of this clonotype. The chain joins TRBV6-5 to TRBJ1-1; D gene ambiguous. The CDR3 totals 13 residues. Germline CDR1 MNHEY, CDR2 SVGAGI. V was trimmed by 0 bases and J by 0 bases, leaving 2 bases between them. The CDR3 nucleotides read TGTGCCAGCAGTTACTCGTTGAACACTGAAGCTTTCTTT. This encodes CASSYSLNTEAFF.

This clonotype was counted between two and nine times. The CDR3, as DNA: TGCGCCAGCAGCTTGGCCATCGTAGGGGGCGTTTCCGAGCAGTACTTC. Its protein product is CASSLAIVGGVSEQYF. The V gene is TRBV5-1, the J gene TRBJ2-7; 7 nucleotides align to TRBD1. The CDR3 length is 16 residues. V dropped 0 bases and J dropped 6; count of bases not matched to a gene: 12. CDR1 is SGHRS and CDR2 is YFSETQ in the germline V gene.

Of note for this clonotype: The conserved final phenylalanine or tryptophan is absent from the CDR3, which likely points to a read error. The DNA is left out, because the CDR3 cannot be placed on it with certainty; the CDR3 is given as TCRdb lists it. The gene calls are TRBV7-2 and TRBJ2-5; TRBD1 is taken as the D call from the table, unchecked against the DNA. Both ends counted, the CDR3 spans 12 residues. The germline V gene encodes CDR1 SGHTA and CDR2 FQGNSA. The CDR3 here is CASRPGGETRYV.

This clonotype was seen ten or more times. V usage is TRBV7-9 and J usage is TRBJ2-7; D assignment may be TRBD1 or TRBD2 (5 bases each). Germline assignment: CDR1 SEHNR and CDR2 FQNEAQ (reference sequence). V was shortened by 1 base and J by 2 bases, with 9 bases between the two germline ends. The CDR3 is 14 residues long. The CDR3: CASSLGGRPYEQYF. The CDR3 DNA reads as TGTGCCAGCAGCTTAGGGGGACGGCCCTACGAGCAGTACTTC.

This clonotype was recorded many times. The rearrangement links TRBV5-1 to TRBJ2-2, with a weak D call TRBD1 (5 bases). Germline CDR1 SGHRS, CDR2 YFSETQ. The CDR3 runs to 15 residues. Trimming took 4 bases from V and 1 from J, leaving 11 bases between them. In DNA, the CDR3 is TGCGCCAGCAGCCCACGACAGAAGAACACCGGGGAGCTGTTTTTT. This gives the protein CASSPRQKNTGELFF.

The rearrangement joins TRBV29-1 to TRBJ2-7; D could derive from TRBD1 or TRBD2 (5 bases each). Germline CDR1 and CDR2: SQVTM and ANQGSEA. V was cut by 6 bases and J by 10 bases, with 7 bases left in between. This CDR3 comprises 8 residues. CDR3 region: CSVRGQYF. Written as DNA, the CDR3 is TGCAGCGTGAGGGGACAGTACTTC.

The genes are TRBV10-3 and TRBJ1-6; D not resolved. CDR1 and CDR2 (germline): ENHRY, SYGVKD. V was clipped by 7 bases and J by 6 bases, with 16 bases between them. The CDR3 extends over 15 amino acids. The CDR3 DNA reads as TGTGCCATCAAGCCCTATCCCGGCGGTAATTCACCCCTCCACTTT. Protein sequence: CAIKPYPGGNSPLHF.

In regard to this clonotype: The germline gene is not matched at one end of the junction; a read error may be the cause. The chain has TRBV19 and TRBJ2-5, with D uncertain. This CDR3 comprises 15 residues. The germline V gene encodes CDR1 LNHDA and CDR2 SQIVND (reference sequence). In DNA, the CDR3 is TGTGCCAGTAGTTTGGAGCTGGGGATTCAAGGGACCCAGTACTTC. Translation: CASSLELGIQGTQYF.

This clonotype was recorded many times. V gene TRBV20-1 combines with J gene TRBJ1-6; TRBD1 might be the D (6 bases). CDR1 is DFQATT, CDR2 SNEGSKA, per germline (reference sequence). CDR3 size: 16 residues. V was cut by 0 bases and J by 12 bases, with 21 bases left in between. CDR3 in amino acids: CSARDLAGGGRLPLHF. The DNA of the CDR3 is TGCAGTGCTAGAGATCTTGCCGGCGGGGGGCGTTTACCCCTCCACTTT.

On this clonotype: A read error may be the cause here, since a much bigger clone is one base away. The genes are TRBV6-4 and TRBJ2-5; no clear D gene. Germline lookup yields CDR1 MRHNA and CDR2 SNTAGT. The CDR3 is 15 amino acids. CDR3 nucleotide sequence: TGTGCCAGCAGCACCCCTCGCAGGCCCAAAGAGACCCGGTACTTC. It codes for CASSTPRRPKETRYF.

About this clonotype itself: This may be a read error: a much more frequent sequence differs by one nucleotide. This chain joins TRBV6-1 and TRBJ1-5; no firm D call. Germline loops: CDR1 MNHNS, CDR2 SASEGT. This CDR3 has 12 amino acids. V was shortened by 11 bases and J by 4 bases, with 12 bases between the two germline ends. The CDR3 sequence is CAGYSANQPQHF. CDR3 DNA: TGTGCCGGCTATTCAGCAAATCAGCCCCAGCATTTT.

This clonotype was seen at least ten times. This chain uses TRBV7-8 with TRBJ1-1, with TRBD1 matching 7 bases. Germline V gene sequence: CDR1 SGHVS, CDR2 FQNEAQ. The CDR3 spans 15 residues. J was trimmed by 2 bases and V by 5 bases; bases with no gene match: 8. CDR3 in amino acids: CASSETGKTNTEAFF. DNA of the CDR3: TGTGCCAGCAGCGAGACAGGGAAGACCAACACTGAAGCTTTCTTT.

The chain links TRBV25-1 to TRBJ2-7, with a weak D call TRBD2 (6 bases). The V end lost 2 bases, the J end lost 5 bases, and 13 bases lay between the germline ends. Germline-derived CDR1 and CDR2 are MGHDK and SYGVNS. This CDR3 is 14 amino acids long. Written as DNA, the CDR3 is TGTGCCAGCAGTGAACACAGCGGGTGGGACGAGCAGTACTTC. Translation: CASSEHSGWDEQYF.

This clonotype was seen a handful of times. The CDR3 loop reads CASSDEGETQYF. DNA of the CDR3: TGCGCCAGCAGCGATGAGGGGGAGACCCAGTACTTC. The chain carries TRBV5-1 and TRBJ2-5; either TRBD1 or TRBD2 may supply D (5 bases each). Trimming removed 4 bases from V and 5 bases from J, with 9 bases in between. This CDR3 is 12 amino acids long. Germline V lookup: CDR1 SGHRS, CDR2 YFSETQ.

The V gene is TRBV29-1, the J gene TRBJ1-1; no definite D call. Germline V lookup: CDR1 SQVTM, CDR2 ANQGSEA. There are 13 residues in the CDR3. CDR3 residues: CSADTVRNTEAFF. CDR3 bases: TGCAGTGCTGACACGGTGCGGAACACTGAAGCTTTCTTT.

This clonotype appeared a few times. A much larger clone lies one base from this, so it may be a read error. The chain couples TRBV7-2 to TRBJ2-5; the D is unclear. Germline V gene sequence: CDR1 SGHTA, CDR2 FQGNSA. The CDR3 totals 14 residues. CDR3 in DNA: TGTGCCAGCAGCTTAGCTCAGTTCCAAGGGACCCAGTACTTC. It encodes CASSLAQFQGTQYF.

This clonotype occurred many times. V is TRBV4-1 and J is TRBJ2-5, with TRBD2 as a possible D gene (5 bases). CDR3 length equals 15 residues. Trimming pared 0 bases from V and 2 bases from J, leaving 10 bases between. Germline assignment: CDR1 MGHRA and CDR2 YSYEKL. In DNA form, the CDR3 reads TGCGCCAGCAGCCAAGATCTGAGGGAGCAAGAGACCCAGTACTTC. Residues: CASSQDLREQETQYF.